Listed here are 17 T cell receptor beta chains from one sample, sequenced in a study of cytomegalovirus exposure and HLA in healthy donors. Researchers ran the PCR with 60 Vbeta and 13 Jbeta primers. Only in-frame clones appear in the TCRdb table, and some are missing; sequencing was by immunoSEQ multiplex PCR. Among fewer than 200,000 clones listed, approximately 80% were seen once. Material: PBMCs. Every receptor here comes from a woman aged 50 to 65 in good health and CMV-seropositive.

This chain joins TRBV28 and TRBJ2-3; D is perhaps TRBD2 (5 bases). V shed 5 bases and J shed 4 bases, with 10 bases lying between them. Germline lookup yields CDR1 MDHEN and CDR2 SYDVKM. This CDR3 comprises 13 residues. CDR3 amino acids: CASSPPGADTQYF. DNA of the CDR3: TGTGCCAGCAGTCCGCCCGGGGCAGATACGCAGTATTTT. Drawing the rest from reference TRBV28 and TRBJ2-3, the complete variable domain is DVKVTQSSRYLVKRTGEKVFLECVQDMDHENMFWYRQDPGLGLRLIYFSYDVKMKEKGDIPEGYSVSREKKERFSLILESASTNQTSMYLCASSPPGADTQYFGPGTRLTVL.

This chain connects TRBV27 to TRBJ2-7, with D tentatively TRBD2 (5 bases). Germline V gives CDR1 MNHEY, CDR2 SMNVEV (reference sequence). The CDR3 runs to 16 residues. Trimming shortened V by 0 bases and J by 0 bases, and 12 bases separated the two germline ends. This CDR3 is CASSLSGAANSYEQYF. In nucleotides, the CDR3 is TGTGCCAGCAGTTTATCTGGAGCGGCTAACTCCTACGAGCAGTACTTC.

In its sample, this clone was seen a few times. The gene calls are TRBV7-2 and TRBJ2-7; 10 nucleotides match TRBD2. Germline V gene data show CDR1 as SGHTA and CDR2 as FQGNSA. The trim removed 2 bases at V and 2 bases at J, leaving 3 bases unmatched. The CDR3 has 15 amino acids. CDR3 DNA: TGTGCCAGCAGCTTAAGGAGCGGGAGGGCCTACGAGCAGTACTTC. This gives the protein CASSLRSGRAYEQYF. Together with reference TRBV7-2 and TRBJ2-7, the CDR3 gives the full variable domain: GAGVSQSPSNKVTEKGKDVELRCDPISGHTALYWYRQSLGQGLEFLIYFQGNSAPDKSGLPSDRFSAERTGGSVSTLTIQRTQQEDSAVYLCASSLRSGRAYEQYFGPGTRLTVT.

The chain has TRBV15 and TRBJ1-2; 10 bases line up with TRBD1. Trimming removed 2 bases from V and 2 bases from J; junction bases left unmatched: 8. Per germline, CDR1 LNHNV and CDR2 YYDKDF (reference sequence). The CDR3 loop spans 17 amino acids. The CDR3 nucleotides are TGTGCCACCAGCAGAAGGACAGGGGGATCATCCAACTATGGCTACACCTTC. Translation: CATSRRTGGSSNYGYTF.

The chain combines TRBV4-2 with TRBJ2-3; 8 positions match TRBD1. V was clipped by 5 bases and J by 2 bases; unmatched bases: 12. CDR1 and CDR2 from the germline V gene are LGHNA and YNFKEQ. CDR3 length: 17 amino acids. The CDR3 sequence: CASSFYQGAEITDTQYF. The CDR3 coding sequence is TGTGCCAGCAGCTTCTACCAGGGGGCTGAAATCACAGATACGCAGTATTTT.

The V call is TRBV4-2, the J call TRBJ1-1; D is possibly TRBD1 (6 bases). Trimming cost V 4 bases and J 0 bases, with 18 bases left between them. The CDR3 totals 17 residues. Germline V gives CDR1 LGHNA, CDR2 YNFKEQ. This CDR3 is CASSRPTGTQMNTEAFF. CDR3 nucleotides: TGTGCCAGCAGCCGCCCGACAGGCACCCAAATGAACACTGAAGCTTTCTTT.

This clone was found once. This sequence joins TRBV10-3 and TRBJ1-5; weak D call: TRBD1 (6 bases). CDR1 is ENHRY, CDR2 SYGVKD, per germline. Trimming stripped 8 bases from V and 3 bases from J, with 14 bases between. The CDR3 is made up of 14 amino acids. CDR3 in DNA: TGTGCCATCCAGCCGACAGGTGCCAATCAGCCCCAGCATTTT. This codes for CAIQPTGANQPQHF.

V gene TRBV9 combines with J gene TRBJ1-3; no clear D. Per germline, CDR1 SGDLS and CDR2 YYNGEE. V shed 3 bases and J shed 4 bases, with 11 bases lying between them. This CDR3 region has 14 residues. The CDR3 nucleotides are TGTGCCAGCAGCGCCACCCGAGGGGGAAACACCATATATTTT. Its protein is CASSATRGGNTIYF.

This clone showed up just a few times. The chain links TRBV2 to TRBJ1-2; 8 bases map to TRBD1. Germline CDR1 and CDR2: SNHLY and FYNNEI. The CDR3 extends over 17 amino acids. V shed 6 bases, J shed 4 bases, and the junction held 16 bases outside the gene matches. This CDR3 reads CASSQSSGTGYPYGYTF. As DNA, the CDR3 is TGTGCCAGCAGCCAATCCTCAGGGACAGGCTACCCCTATGGCTACACCTTC.

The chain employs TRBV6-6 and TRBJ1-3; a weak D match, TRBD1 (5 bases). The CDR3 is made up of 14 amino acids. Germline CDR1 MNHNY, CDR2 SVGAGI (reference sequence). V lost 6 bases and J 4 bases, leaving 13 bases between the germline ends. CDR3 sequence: CASSRGGTGNTIYF. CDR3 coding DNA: TGTGCCAGCAGCCGGGGGGGAACAGGAAACACCATATATTTT.

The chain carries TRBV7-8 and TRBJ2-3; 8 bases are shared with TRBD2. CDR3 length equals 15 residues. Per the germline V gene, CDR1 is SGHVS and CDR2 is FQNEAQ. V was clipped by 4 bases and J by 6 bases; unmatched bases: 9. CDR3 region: CASSSLAGRVDTQYF. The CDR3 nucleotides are TGTGCCAGCAGCTCATTAGCGGGACGGGTGGATACGCAGTATTTT.

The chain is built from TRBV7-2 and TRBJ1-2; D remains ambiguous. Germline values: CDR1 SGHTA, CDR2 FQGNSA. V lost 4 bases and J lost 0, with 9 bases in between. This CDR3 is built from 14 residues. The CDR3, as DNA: TGTGCCAGCAGCTCGTCGGGAGCTAACTATGGCTACACCTTC. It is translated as CASSSSGANYGYTF. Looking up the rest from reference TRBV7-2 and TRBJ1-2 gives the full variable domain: GAGVSQSPSNKVTEKGKDVELRCDPISGHTALYWYRQSLGQGLEFLIYFQGNSAPDKSGLPSDRFSAERTGGSVSTLTIQRTQQEDSAVYLCASSSSGANYGYTFGSGTRLTVV.

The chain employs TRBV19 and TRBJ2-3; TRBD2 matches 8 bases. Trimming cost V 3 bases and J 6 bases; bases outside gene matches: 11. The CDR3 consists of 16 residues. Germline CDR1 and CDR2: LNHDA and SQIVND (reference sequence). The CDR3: CASSIGSGIFGDTQYF. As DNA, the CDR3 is TGTGCCAGTAGTATCGGTAGCGGGATATTTGGGGATACGCAGTATTTT.

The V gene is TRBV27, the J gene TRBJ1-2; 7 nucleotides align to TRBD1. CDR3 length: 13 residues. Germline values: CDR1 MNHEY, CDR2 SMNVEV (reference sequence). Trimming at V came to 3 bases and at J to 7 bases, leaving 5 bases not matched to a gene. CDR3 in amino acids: CASSLEGATGYTF. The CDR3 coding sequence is TGTGCCAGCAGTTTGGAGGGGGCGACTGGCTACACCTTC.

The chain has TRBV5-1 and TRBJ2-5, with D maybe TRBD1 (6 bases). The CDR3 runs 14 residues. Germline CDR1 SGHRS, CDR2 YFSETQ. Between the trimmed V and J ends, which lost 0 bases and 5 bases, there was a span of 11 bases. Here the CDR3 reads CASSLAQGLETQYF. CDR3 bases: TGCGCCAGCAGCTTGGCCCAGGGGTTGGAGACCCAGTACTTC.

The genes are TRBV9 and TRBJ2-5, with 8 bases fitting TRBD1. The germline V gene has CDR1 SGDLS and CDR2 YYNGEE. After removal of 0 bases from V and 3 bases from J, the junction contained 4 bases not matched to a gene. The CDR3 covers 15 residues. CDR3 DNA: TGTGCCAGCAGCGTAGAGGACAGGGAAAAAGAGACCCAGTACTTC. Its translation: CASSVEDREKETQYF.

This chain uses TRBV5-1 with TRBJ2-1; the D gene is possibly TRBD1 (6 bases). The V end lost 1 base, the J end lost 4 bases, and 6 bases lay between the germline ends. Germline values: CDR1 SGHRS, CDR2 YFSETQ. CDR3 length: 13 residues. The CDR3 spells CASSLTGYNEQFF. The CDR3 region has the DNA TGCGCCAGCAGCTTGACAGGGTACAATGAGCAGTTCTTC. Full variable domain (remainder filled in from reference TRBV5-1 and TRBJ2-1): KAGVTQTPRYLIKTRGQQVTLSCSPISGHRSVSWYQQTPGQGLQFLFEYFSETQRNKGNFPGRFSGRQFSNSRSEMNVSTLELGDSALYLCASSLTGYNEQFFGPGTRLTVL.